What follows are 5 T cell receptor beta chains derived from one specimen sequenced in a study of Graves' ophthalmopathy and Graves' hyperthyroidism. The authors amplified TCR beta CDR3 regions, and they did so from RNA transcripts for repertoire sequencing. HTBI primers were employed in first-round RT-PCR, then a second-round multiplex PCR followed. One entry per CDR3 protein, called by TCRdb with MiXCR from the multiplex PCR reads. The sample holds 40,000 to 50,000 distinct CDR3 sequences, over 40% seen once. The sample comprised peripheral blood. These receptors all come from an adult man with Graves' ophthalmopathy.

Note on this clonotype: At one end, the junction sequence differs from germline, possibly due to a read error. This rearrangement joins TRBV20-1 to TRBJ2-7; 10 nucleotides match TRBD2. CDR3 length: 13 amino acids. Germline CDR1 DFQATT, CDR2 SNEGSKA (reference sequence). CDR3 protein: CRARGLADYEQYF. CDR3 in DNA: TGCCGTGCTAGAGGACTAGCGGACTACGAGCAGTACTTC.

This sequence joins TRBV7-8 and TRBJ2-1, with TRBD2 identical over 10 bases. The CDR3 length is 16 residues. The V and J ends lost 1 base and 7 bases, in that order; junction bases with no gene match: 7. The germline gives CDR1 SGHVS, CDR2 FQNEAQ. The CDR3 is CASSLVVSGRKNEQFF. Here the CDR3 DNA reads TGTGCCAGCAGCTTAGTGGTTAGCGGGAGGAAAAATGAGCAGTTCTTC.

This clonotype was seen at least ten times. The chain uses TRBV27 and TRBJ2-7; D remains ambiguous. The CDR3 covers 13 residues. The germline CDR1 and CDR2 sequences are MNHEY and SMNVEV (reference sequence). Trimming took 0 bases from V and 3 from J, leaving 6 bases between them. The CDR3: CASSLSQDYEQYV. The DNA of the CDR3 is TGTGCCAGCAGTTTATCTCAGGACTACGAGCAGTACGTC.

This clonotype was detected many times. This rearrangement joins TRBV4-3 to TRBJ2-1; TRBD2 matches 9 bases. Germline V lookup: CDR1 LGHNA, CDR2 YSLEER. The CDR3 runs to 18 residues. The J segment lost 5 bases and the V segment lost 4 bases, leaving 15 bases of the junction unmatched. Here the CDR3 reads CASSPDPFGAGGNNEQFF. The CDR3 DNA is TGCGCCAGCAGCCCAGACCCCTTCGGGGCGGGGGGGAACAATGAGCAGTTCTTC.

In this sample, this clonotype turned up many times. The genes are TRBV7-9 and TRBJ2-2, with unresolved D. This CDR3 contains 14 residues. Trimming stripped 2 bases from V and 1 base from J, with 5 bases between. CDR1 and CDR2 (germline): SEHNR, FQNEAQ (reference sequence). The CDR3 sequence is CASSLSKNTGELFF. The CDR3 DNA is TGTGCCAGCAGCTTATCAAAGAACACCGGGGAGCTGTTTTTT.